This T cell receptor (beta chain) was sequenced in a study of blood T cell repertoires in COVID-19. Background on the study: Spain, Italy and the United States supplied samples that represented acute and convalescent COVID-19.

The trim removed 7 bases at V and 1 base at J, leaving 1 base unmatched. From germline, CDR1 is SGDLS and CDR2 YYNGEE. This CDR3 region has 14 residues. Original processing methods: Counts of nucleated cells, estimated from reference gene primer amplification, were obtained. The table came from immunoSEQ multiplex PCR; TCRdb's copy has only in-frame clones and leaves some out. That table furnishes V, J and clone size, whereas the DNA furnished D and trimming. Altogether about 150,000 clones are present, about nine tenths being singletons, with the ten largest covering about 6.5%. The source material was peripheral blood. The chain has TRBV9 and TRBJ2-1; 11 bases agree with TRBD2. The receptor's source is a man older than 75 with acute or convalescent COVID-19. This CDR3 reads CASGTSGSYNEQFF. CDR3 bases: TGTGCCAGCGGGACTAGCGGATCCTACAATGAGCAGTTCTTC.